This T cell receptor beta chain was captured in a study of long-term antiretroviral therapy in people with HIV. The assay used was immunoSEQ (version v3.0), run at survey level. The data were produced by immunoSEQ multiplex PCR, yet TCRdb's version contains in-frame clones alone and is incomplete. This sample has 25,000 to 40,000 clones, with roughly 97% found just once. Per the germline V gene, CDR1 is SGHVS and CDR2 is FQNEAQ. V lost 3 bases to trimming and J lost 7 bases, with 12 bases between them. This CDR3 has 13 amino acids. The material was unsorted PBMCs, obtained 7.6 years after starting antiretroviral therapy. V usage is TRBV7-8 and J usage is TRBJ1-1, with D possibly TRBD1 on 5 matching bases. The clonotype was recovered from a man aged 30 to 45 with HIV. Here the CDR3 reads CASSFLIDSEAFF. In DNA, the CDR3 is TGTGCCAGCAGCTTTTTAATTGACAGTGAAGCTTTCTTT.